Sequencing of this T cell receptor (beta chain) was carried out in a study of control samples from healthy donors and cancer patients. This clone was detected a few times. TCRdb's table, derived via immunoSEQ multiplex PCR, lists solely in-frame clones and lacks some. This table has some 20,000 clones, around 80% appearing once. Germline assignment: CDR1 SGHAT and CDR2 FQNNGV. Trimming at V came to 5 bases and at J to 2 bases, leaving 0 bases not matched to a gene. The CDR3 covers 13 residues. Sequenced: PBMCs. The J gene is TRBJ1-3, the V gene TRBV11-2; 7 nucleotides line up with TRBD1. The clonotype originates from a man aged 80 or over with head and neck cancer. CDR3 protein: CASSRGPGNTIYF. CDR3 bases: TGTGCCAGCAGCAGGGGGCCTGGAAACACCATATATTTT.